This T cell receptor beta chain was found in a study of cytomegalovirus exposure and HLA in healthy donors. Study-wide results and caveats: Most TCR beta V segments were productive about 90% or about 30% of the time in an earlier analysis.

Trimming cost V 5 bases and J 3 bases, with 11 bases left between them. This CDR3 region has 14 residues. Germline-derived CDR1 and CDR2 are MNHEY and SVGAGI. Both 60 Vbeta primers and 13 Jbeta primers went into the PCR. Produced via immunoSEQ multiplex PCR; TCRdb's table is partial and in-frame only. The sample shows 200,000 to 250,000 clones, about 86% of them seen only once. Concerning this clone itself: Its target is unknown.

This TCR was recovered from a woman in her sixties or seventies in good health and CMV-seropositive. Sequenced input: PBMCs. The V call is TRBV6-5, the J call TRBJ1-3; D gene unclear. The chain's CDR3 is CASSEGRVGNTIYF. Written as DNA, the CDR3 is TGTGCCAGCAGTGAAGGGCGGGTTGGAAACACCATATATTTT.